A selection of T cell receptor beta chains follows, all from one sample in a study of cytomegalovirus exposure and HLA in healthy donors. The data were produced by immunoSEQ multiplex PCR, yet TCRdb's version contains in-frame clones alone and is incomplete. The profile shows 110,000 to 150,000 clones, around four fifths of them singletons. The sequenced material came from PBMCs. The receptors come from a male donor in good health and CMV-seronegative. Both conserved end residues are part of each CDR3. The D gene is left open where the match is weak. Size is omitted from some rows. Given values are once, few, many or a class for expanded clones.

-	17	-	TRBJ1-4	TRBV7-6	CASSSAELRVSDEKLFF	TGTGCCAGCAGCTCCGCGGAGCTCAGGGTGTCAGACGAAAAACTGTTTTTT
TRBD1	15	-	TRBJ1-1	TRBV13	CASSQGDRENTEAFF	TGTGCCAGCAGCCAAGGGGACAGGGAGAACACTGAAGCTTTCTTT
TRBD1	16	once	TRBJ1-5	TRBV18	CASSPEGQRINQPQHF	TGTGCCAGCTCACCGGAGGGACAGCGAATCAATCAGCCCCAGCATTTT
-	14	-	TRBJ2-2	TRBV27	CASGPGTPPEELFF	TGTGCCAGCGGACCGGGGACTCCCCCCGAGGAGCTGTTTTTT
TRBD2	16	-	TRBJ2-7	TRBV27	CASSSISGRERYEQYF	TGTGCCAGCAGTTCAATTAGCGGGAGAGAACGGTACGAGCAGTACTTC
-	18	-	TRBJ1-4	TRBV4-2	CASSQDKVGATRYEKLFF	TGTGCCAGCAGCCAAGATAAAGTTGGCGCGACCAGGTATGAAAAACTGTTTTTT
TRBD2	14	-	TRBJ2-7	TRBV9	CASSATSGTNEQYF	TGTGCCAGCAGCGCCACCAGCGGGACTAACGAGCAGTACTTC
TRBD1	18	-	TRBJ1-3	TRBV19	CASIPGTGVPARGNTIYF	TGTGCCAGTATCCCCGGGACAGGGGTCCCGGCCCGGGGAAACACCATATATTTT
-	15	once	TRBJ2-7	TRBV28	CASRPPGKGSYEQYF	TGTGCCAGCAGACCGCCGGGGAAGGGAAGCTACGAGCAGTACTTC
-	13	-	TRBJ1-1	TRBV28	CASSLAPQGKAFF	TGTGCCAGCAGTTTAGCCCCACAGGGAAAAGCTTTCTTT
-	10	-	TRBJ2-7	TRBV28	CASSSDEQYF	TGTGCCAGCAGTTCGGACGAGCAGTACTTC
-	12	-	TRBJ1-4	TRBV30	CAWYRSDEKLFF	TGTGCCTGGTACCGCTCGGATGAAAAACTGTTTTTT
-	16	-	TRBJ2-1	TRBV2	CASSGKGVPSYNEQFF	TGTGCCAGCAGTGGCAAGGGAGTTCCCTCCTACAATGAGCAGTTCTTC
TRBD1	14	few	TRBJ1-5	TRBV2	CASARTGRLQPQHF	TGTGCCAGCGCTAGGACAGGCAGGCTGCAGCCCCAGCATTTT
TRBD1	16	-	TRBJ1-2	TRBV7-9	CASSLAPPGTGHGYTF	TGTGCCAGCAGCTTAGCCCCTCCCGGGACAGGGCATGGCTACACCTTC
TRBD1	15	-	TRBJ2-3	TRBV7-9	CASSTTTGITDTQYF	TGTGCCAGCAGCACTACGACAGGGATCACAGATACGCAGTATTTT
TRBD1	15	-	TRBJ2-1	TRBV5-1	CASSRTGTGDHEQFF	TGCGCCAGCAGCCGGACCGGGACAGGGGACCATGAGCAGTTCTTC
-	15	-	TRBJ1-5	TRBV6-5	CASSRQARSNQPQHF	TGTGCCAGCAGTCGTCAGGCTCGCAGCAATCAGCCCCAGCATTTT
-	13	few	TRBJ2-1	TRBV30	CAWIGVGRGEQFF	TGTGCCTGGATCGGGGTTGGCCGGGGTGAGCAGTTCTTC
TRBD1	13	-	TRBJ1-4	TRBV29-1	CSVDRGVGEKLFF	TGCAGCGTTGACAGGGGGGTCGGGGAAAAACTGTTTTTT
TRBD1	16	-	TRBJ1-1	TRBV5-1	CASSFDRVMVGTEAFF	TGCGCCAGCAGCTTTGACAGGGTAATGGTTGGCACTGAAGCTTTCTTT
-	18	-	TRBJ2-7	TRBV9	CASSVGVSATGVLYEQYF	TGTGCCAGCAGCGTAGGAGTTAGTGCAACGGGAGTACTTTACGAGCAGTACTTC
-	12	once	TRBJ1-6	TRBV7-9	CSSSRPGLPLHF	TGTTCCAGCAGCCGCCCGGGGTTGCCCCTCCACTTT
-	13	few	TRBJ1-1	TRBV19	CASSMVKEAKAFF	TGTGCCAGTAGTATGGTCAAAGAGGCGAAAGCTTTCTTT
TRBD2	15	-	TRBJ2-7	TRBV27	CASSFGLVGTYEQYF	TGTGCCAGCAGTTTCGGACTAGTGGGCACCTACGAGCAGTACTTC
TRBD2	16	-	TRBJ2-7	TRBV7-2	CASSHGTSGSSYEQYF	TGTGCCAGCAGCCACGGGACTAGCGGAAGCTCCTACGAGCAGTACTTC
-	12	-	TRBJ1-1	TRBV7-3	CASSFGDTEAFF	TGTGCCAGCAGCTTTGGAGACACTGAAGCTTTCTTT
TRBD1	13	-	TRBJ1-2	TRBV6-4	CASSVGTGYGYTF	TGTGCCAGCAGTGTTGGGACAGGGTACGGCTACACCTTC